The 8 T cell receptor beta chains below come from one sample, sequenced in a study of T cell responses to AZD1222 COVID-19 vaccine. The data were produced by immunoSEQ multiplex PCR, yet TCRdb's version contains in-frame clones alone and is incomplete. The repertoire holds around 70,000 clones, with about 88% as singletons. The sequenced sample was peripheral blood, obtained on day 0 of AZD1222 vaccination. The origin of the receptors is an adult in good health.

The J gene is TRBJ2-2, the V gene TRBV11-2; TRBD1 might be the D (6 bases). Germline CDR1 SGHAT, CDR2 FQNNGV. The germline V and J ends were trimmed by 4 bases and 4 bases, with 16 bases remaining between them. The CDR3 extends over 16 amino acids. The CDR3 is CASSSYRDTFTGELFF. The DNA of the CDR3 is TGTGCCAGCAGCTCCTACCGGGACACCTTCACCGGGGAGCTGTTTTTT.

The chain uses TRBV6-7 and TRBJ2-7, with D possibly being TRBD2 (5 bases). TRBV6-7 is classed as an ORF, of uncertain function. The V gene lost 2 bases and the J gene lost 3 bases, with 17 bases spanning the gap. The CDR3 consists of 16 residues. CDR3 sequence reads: CASSYDGSGSHYEQYF. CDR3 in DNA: TGTGCCAGCAGTTACGATGGTTCGGGATCCCACTACGAGCAGTACTTC.

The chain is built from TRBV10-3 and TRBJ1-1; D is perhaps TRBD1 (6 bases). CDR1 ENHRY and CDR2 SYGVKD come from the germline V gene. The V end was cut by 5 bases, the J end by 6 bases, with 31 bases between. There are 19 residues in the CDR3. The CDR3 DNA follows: TGTGCCATCAGTCGTTCAGATTCAGGGGAGGGACGTCCGTACGCTGAAGCTTTCTTT. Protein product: CAISRSDSGEGRPYAEAFF.

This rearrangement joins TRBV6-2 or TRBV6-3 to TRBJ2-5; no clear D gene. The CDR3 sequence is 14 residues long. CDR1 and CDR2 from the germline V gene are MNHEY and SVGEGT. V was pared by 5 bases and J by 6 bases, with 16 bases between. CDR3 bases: TGTGCCAGCAGTGAGCATGGACCGGAGAAGACCCAGTACTTC. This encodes CASSEHGPEKTQYF.

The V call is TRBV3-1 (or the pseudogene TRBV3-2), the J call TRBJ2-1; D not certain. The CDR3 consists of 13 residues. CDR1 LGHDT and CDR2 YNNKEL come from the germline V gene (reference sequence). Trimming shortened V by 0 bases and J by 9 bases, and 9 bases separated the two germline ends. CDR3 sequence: CASSQDKRCEQFF. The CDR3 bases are TGTGCCAGCAGCCAAGATAAGAGGTGTGAGCAGTTCTTC.

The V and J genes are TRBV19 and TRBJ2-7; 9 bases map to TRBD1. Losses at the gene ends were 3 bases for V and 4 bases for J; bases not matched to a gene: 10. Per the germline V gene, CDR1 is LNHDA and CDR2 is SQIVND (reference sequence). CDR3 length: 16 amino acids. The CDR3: CASSIGGQGRDYEQYF. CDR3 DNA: TGTGCCAGTAGTATTGGGGGACAGGGCCGGGATTACGAGCAGTACTTC.

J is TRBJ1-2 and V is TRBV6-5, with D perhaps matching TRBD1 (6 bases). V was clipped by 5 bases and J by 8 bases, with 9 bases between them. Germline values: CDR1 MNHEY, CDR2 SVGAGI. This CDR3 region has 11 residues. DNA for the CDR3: TGTGCCAGCAGTCATACAGGGGGCTACACCTTC. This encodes CASSHTGGYTF.

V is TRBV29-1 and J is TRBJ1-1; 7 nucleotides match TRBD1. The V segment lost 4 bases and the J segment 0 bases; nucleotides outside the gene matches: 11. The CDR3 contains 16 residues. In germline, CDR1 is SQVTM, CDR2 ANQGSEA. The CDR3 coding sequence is TGCAGCGTTGTCTCACGCAGGGGGGTATTGAACACTGAAGCTTTCTTT. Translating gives CSVVSRRGVLNTEAFF. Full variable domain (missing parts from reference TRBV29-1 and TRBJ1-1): SAVISQKPSRDICQRGTSLTIQCQVDSQVTMMFWYRQQPGQSLTLIATANQGSEATYESGFVIDKFPISRPNLTFSTLTVSNMSPEDSSIYLCSVVSRRGVLNTEAFFGQGTRLTVV.